This is a list of T cell receptor beta chains from one sample in a study of blood T cell repertoires in COVID-19. Assay used: immunoSEQ multiplex PCR; TCRdb lists only in-frame clones, some missing. The data contain about 200,000 clones, approximately 85% of them singletons. Sample: peripheral blood. The origin of the receptors is a woman aged 70-85 years with COVID-19, enrolled during active disease. Both conserved end residues are part of each CDR3. Fields, in order: J gene, clone size, V gene, D gene, CDR3 protein, CDR3 DNA. A D gene is named only where the DNA matches it firmly. The size entry is marked missing in some rows and otherwise reads once, few, many or a size class.

TRBJ1-4	-	TRBV7-9	-	CASSSGQLINEKLFF	TGTGCCAGCAGCTCCGGACAGTTAATAAATGAAAAACTGTTTTTT
TRBJ1-1	-	TRBV27	-	CASRHREGNTEAFF	TGTGCCAGCAGACACAGGGAAGGGAACACTGAAGCTTTCTTT
TRBJ2-1	-	TRBV5-8	-	CASSLVPGQGINEQFF	TGTGCCAGCAGCTTGGTTCCTGGGCAGGGGATCAATGAGCAGTTCTTC
TRBJ1-6	-	TRBV3-1/TRBV3-2	-	CASSQARRGETPLHF	TGTGCCAGCAGCCAAGCAAGGCGGGGTGAGACACCCCTCCACTTT
TRBJ1-1	-	TRBV5-4	-	CASSSNSGNTEAFF	TGTGCCAGCAGCTCAAACTCAGGGAACACTGAAGCTTTCTTT
TRBJ2-1	-	TRBV4-2	-	CASSQQYSGDYNEQFF	TGTGCCAGCAGCCAACAATATAGCGGAGACTACAATGAGCAGTTCTTC
TRBJ2-5	-	TRBV9	-	CASSFGTFQETQYF	TGTGCCAGCAGCTTCGGGACATTCCAAGAGACCCAGTACTTC
TRBJ2-2	once	TRBV18	-	CASSPGTETGELFF	TGTGCCAGCTCACCTGGGACTGAGACCGGGGAGCTGTTTTTT
TRBJ1-4	-	TRBV6-2/TRBV6-3	-	CASSWATNEKLFF	TGTGCCAGCAGTTGGGCCACTAATGAAAAACTGTTTTTT
TRBJ2-7	-	TRBV7-2	-	CASSLVGQISYEQYF	TGTGCCAGCAGCTTAGTAGGACAAATAAGCTACGAGCAGTACTTC
TRBJ1-6	-	TRBV5-8	-	CASSEEGRSYNSPLHF	TGTGCCAGCAGCGAGGAGGGACGATCCTATAATTCACCCCTCCACTTT
TRBJ2-7	-	TRBV2	TRBD1	CASSGGTGGVYEQYF	TGTGCCAGCAGTGGAGGGACAGGGGGCGTCTACGAGCAGTACTTC
TRBJ1-1	-	TRBV7-6	TRBD1	CASSLGQGANTEAFF	TGTGCCAGCAGCTTAGGACAGGGCGCGAACACTGAAGCTTTCTTT
TRBJ1-4	-	TRBV19	-	CASSVPGRANEKLFF	TGTGCCAGTAGTGTGCCGGGCAGGGCAAATGAAAAACTGTTTTTT
TRBJ1-2	-	TRBV7-9	-	CASSPETGANYGYTF	TGTGCCAGCAGCCCAGAAACAGGAGCTAACTATGGCTACACCTTC
TRBJ1-3	few	TRBV10-3	-	CAISERVFVVSSGNTIYF	TGTGCCATCAGTGAACGCGTTTTCGTAGTATCCTCTGGAAACACCATATATTTT
TRBJ1-1	once	TRBV24-1	-	CATSDSQTGNTEAFF	TGTGCCACCAGTGATTCCCAGACAGGAAACACTGAAGCTTTCTTT
TRBJ1-1	-	TRBV6-6	TRBD1	CASSLGQGRTFF	TGTGCCAGCAGTTTGGGACAGGGGAGAACTTTCTTT
TRBJ2-1	-	TRBV4-2	TRBD2	CASSRELRAGGRTYNEQFF	TGTGCCAGCAGCCGAGAGCTGCGAGCGGGAGGTAGGACCTACAATGAGCAGTTCTTC
TRBJ1-1	-	TRBV12-3/TRBV12-4	-	CASSDRDTEAFF	TGTGCCAGCAGCGATCGGGACACTGAAGCTTTCTTT
TRBJ2-3	-	TRBV6-5	-	CASRENPTDTQYF	TGTGCCAGCAGGGAGAACCCCACAGATACGCAGTATTTT
TRBJ2-7	-	TRBV7-9	TRBD1	CASLTGKDPYEQYF	TGTGCCAGTCTGACAGGGAAAGACCCCTACGAGCAGTACTTC
TRBJ2-7	-	TRBV5-6	-	CASSLRTIGPNEQYF	TGTGCCAGCAGCTTGAGGACTATAGGACCGAACGAGCAGTACTTC
TRBJ1-1	-	TRBV18	-	CASSWWGELNTEAFF	TGTGCCAGCTCATGGTGGGGGGAGCTCAACACTGAAGCTTTCTTT
TRBJ2-7	-	TRBV6-5	-	CASRFKPNPHYEQYF	TGTGCCAGCAGATTTAAGCCTAACCCCCACTACGAGCAGTACTTC
TRBJ1-6	-	TRBV27	-	CASSIDRFNSPLHF	TGTGCCAGCAGCATCGACAGGTTTAATTCACCCCTCCACTTT
TRBJ2-1	-	TRBV9	-	CASSALGGPLYNEQFF	TGTGCCAGCAGCGCACTGGGGGGGCCTCTCTACAATGAGCAGTTCTTC
TRBJ1-4	-	TRBV5-6	TRBD1	CASSGGTGATNEKLFF	TGTGCCAGCAGCGGGGGGACAGGGGCTACTAATGAAAAACTGTTTTTT
TRBJ2-7	-	TRBV18	TRBD2	CASSATSGNYEQYF	TGTGCCAGCTCCGCGACTAGCGGGAACTACGAGCAGTACTTC
TRBJ1-1	-	TRBV29-1	-	CSVAVNTEAFF	TGCAGCGTTGCGGTAAACACTGAAGCTTTCTTT
TRBJ1-1	-	TRBV19	TRBD1	CASSPRTGWDTEAFF	TGTGCCAGTAGTCCTCGGACAGGGTGGGACACTGAAGCTTTCTTT
TRBJ1-1	-	TRBV5-6	TRBD1	CASSFDRDRGIWTEAFF	TGTGCCAGCAGCTTCGACCGGGACAGGGGAATATGGACTGAAGCTTTCTTT
TRBJ1-1	few	TRBV5-4	TRBD1	CASSSYRGNSNTEAFF	TGTGCCAGCAGCTCGTACAGGGGCAATTCGAACACTGAAGCTTTCTTT
TRBJ1-2	-	TRBV3-1/TRBV3-2	-	CASSRNDRNGYTF	TGTGCCAGCAGCCGTAACGACAGGAATGGCTACACCTTC
TRBJ1-5	once	TRBV4-1	-	CASSQDWGAAGGGNQPQHF	TGCGCCAGCAGCCAAGATTGGGGCGCGGCGGGGGGGGGCAATCAGCCCCAGCATTTT
TRBJ2-6	-	TRBV19	-	CASSLTGSGANVLTF	TGTGCCAGTAGCCTGACAGGATCTGGGGCCAACGTCCTGACTTTC
TRBJ2-5	-	TRBV7-7	TRBD2	CASSFGGEETQYF	TGTGCTAGCAGCTTCGGGGGGGAAGAGACCCAGTACTTC
TRBJ1-1	-	TRBV3-1/TRBV3-2	-	CASSQATGRGEAFF	TGTGCCAGCAGCCAAGCCACAGGGCGGGGGGAAGCTTTCTTT
TRBJ1-1	-	TRBV7-8	TRBD1	CASSYSRTGGNTEAFF	TGTGCCAGCAGCTACTCCCGGACAGGGGGTAACACTGAAGCTTTCTTT
TRBJ1-2	-	TRBV6-5	TRBD1	CASRGQGWNYGYTF	TGTGCCAGCAGGGGACAGGGTTGGAACTATGGCTACACCTTC
TRBJ2-2	-	TRBV24-1	TRBD1	CATSSQGASRTGELFF	TGTGCCACCAGTAGCCAGGGGGCATCAAGGACCGGGGAGCTGTTTTTT
TRBJ1-4	-	TRBV14	-	CASSRAPPTNEKLFF	TGTGCCAGCAGCCGGGCACCTCCAACTAATGAAAAACTGTTTTTT
TRBJ2-3	-	TRBV7-2	TRBD2	CASNRLAGTDTQYF	TGTGCCAGCAACAGACTAGCGGGAACAGATACGCAGTATTTT
TRBJ1-1	-	TRBV19	TRBD1	CASSINRGERAFF	TGTGCCAGTAGTATTAACAGGGGAGAGAGGGCTTTCTTT
TRBJ2-1	-	TRBV13	TRBD2	CASSLPAPASGGAYNEQFF	TGTGCCAGCAGCTTACCAGCACCAGCTAGCGGGGGAGCCTACAATGAGCAGTTCTTC
TRBJ1-6	-	TRBV19	TRBD1	CASSEDRGSPLHF	TGTGCCAGTAGTGAGGACAGGGGTTCACCCCTCCACTTT
TRBJ1-5	once	TRBV27	-	CASSLDNRAQPQHF	TGTGCCAGCAGTTTAGACAACAGGGCCCAGCCCCAGCATTTT
TRBJ2-3	once	TRBV28	TRBD1	CASIMQGADTQYF	TGTGCCAGCATTATGCAGGGGGCAGATACGCAGTATTTT
TRBJ2-7	-	TRBV7-2	-	CASSLAQDLHEQYF	TGTGCCAGCAGCTTAGCCCAGGATCTCCACGAGCAGTACTTC
TRBJ1-1	once	TRBV19	TRBD1	CASSKQGANTEAFF	TGTGCCAGTAGTAAACAGGGGGCGAACACTGAAGCTTTCTTT
TRBJ2-5	once	TRBV11-3	-	CASSRRTGTKETQYF	TGTGCCAGCAGTCGTCGGACGGGAACCAAAGAGACCCAGTACTTC
TRBJ2-1	few	TRBV19	-	CASSSKQGYEQFF	TGTGCCAGTAGTTCGAAACAGGGCTATGAGCAGTTCTTC
TRBJ2-7	-	TRBV10-1	TRBD2	CATEDPTSGGTMTYEQYF	TGCGCCACCGAAGACCCTACTAGCGGGGGGACCATGACCTACGAGCAGTACTTC
TRBJ2-5	-	TRBV3-1/TRBV3-2	-	CARAQPLTGGVGFGTQYF	TGTGCCAGAGCCCAGCCTCTCACGGGGGGCGTGGGGTTTGGGACCCAGTACTTC
TRBJ2-2	-	TRBV2	TRBD2	CASSALSGKNTGELFF	TGTGCCAGCAGTGCCCTTAGCGGGAAGAACACCGGGGAGCTGTTTTTT
TRBJ2-1	-	TRBV6-5	TRBD2	CASRGGRFREQFF	TGTGCCAGCCGGGGGGGCCGTTTCCGTGAGCAGTTCTTC
TRBJ2-2	-	TRBV7-8	TRBD1	CASSLAGDRVAGELFF	TGTGCCAGCAGCTTAGCTGGGGACAGGGTAGCCGGGGAGCTGTTTTTT
TRBJ1-4	-	TRBV25-1	TRBD1	CASSVGQGGSTNEKLFF	TGTGCCAGCAGTGTTGGGCAGGGGGGATCAACTAATGAAAAACTGTTTTTT